This is a list of T cell receptor beta chains from one sample in a study of blood T cell repertoires in COVID-19. Clones were sequenced by immunoSEQ multiplex PCR, and TCRdb holds only the in-frame ones, with some missing. The sample yields 50,000 to 70,000 clones, about three quarters seen once. The sequenced material came from peripheral blood. The origin of the receptors is a man in his forties or fifties with active or convalescent COVID-19. Both conserved end residues are part of each CDR3. A D gene is named only where the DNA matches it firmly. Clone size is given for some rows only: seen once, a few or many times, or a class if the clone is expanded.

V	J	size	D	DNA	CDR3
TRBV5-1	TRBJ2-1	many	NA	TGCGCCAGCAGGTATGATAGCTCCTACAATGAGCAGTTCTTC	CASRYDSSYNEQFF
TRBV7-3	TRBJ2-2	NA	NA	TGTGCCAGCAGCTTAGGGGCTGTGACCGGGGAGCTGTTTTTT	CASSLGAVTGELFF
TRBV18	TRBJ2-3	NA	NA	TGTGCCAGCTCACCGGGCGATGCTGACACAGATACGCAGTATTTT	CASSPGDADTDTQYF
TRBV9	TRBJ1-1	NA	NA	TGTGCCAGCACCCGGGGAACAGCGGGGCAAGCTTTCTTT	CASTRGTAGQAFF
TRBV19	TRBJ2-2	NA	NA	TGTGCCAGTAGACAGGGCAGCTCCGGGGAGCTGTTTTTT	CASRQGSSGELFF
TRBV6-5	TRBJ1-1	NA	TRBD1	TGTGCCAGCAGCGACACAGGGGACACTGAAGCTTTCTTT	CASSDTGDTEAFF
TRBV27	TRBJ2-1	NA	NA	TGTGCCAGCAGTTTATCCTTGAATGAGCAGTTCTTC	CASSLSLNEQFF
TRBV11-3	TRBJ2-3	NA	TRBD2	TGTGCCAGCAGCCCCGGACTAGCGGGGAACACAGATACGCAGTATTTT	CASSPGLAGNTDTQYF
TRBV9	TRBJ2-7	NA	NA	TGTGCCAGCAGCCTCCCCTGTGTGAGACCGAACAGCTCCTACGAGCAGTACTTC	CASSLPCVRPNSSYEQYF
TRBV29-1	TRBJ1-1	few	NA	TGCAGCGTTGAAAATGGGGGAGGGAACACTGAAGCTTTCTTT	CSVENGGGNTEAFF
TRBV19	TRBJ1-5	NA	NA	TGTGCCAGTATCTTCCGGGGGGTGGTTCAGCCCCAGCATTTT	CASIFRGVVQPQHF
TRBV5-8	TRBJ1-5	NA	NA	TGTGCCAGCAGCTTGGATGGGCAGGGTGGCCAGCCCCAGCATTTT	CASSLDGQGGQPQHF
TRBV16	TRBJ2-2	few	TRBD2	TGTGCCAGCAGCCCCCGTTCATCGGGGGGGAGAGTGAACACCGGGGAGCTGTTTTTT	CASSPRSSGGRVNTGELFF
TRBV29-1	TRBJ2-1	NA	TRBD2	TGCAGCGCCGCCCCCGGGCTAGCGGGAGGGGAGCAGTTCTTC	CSAAPGLAGGEQFF
TRBV18	TRBJ1-4	NA	NA	TGTGCCAGCTCACCGGGGCAGTTGAATGAAAAACTGTTTTTT	CASSPGQLNEKLFF
TRBV5-1	TRBJ1-6	NA	TRBD1	TGCGCCAGCAGCTTACAGGGGGCCGGCGGTATTTCACCCCTCCACTTT	CASSLQGAGGISPLHF
TRBV19	TRBJ2-7	NA	NA	TGTGCCAGTAGTACCCGGACGGGACTCTACGAGCAGTACTTC	CASSTRTGLYEQYF
TRBV7-9	TRBJ2-7	NA	NA	TGTGCCAGCAGTGGGGAGGGGGAGCCACGGTCCTACGAGCAGTACTTC	CASSGEGEPRSYEQYF
TRBV7-3	TRBJ2-2	NA	NA	TGTGCCAGCAGCCCTGCCGGGACTGACACCGGGGAGCTGTTTTTT	CASSPAGTDTGELFF
TRBV12-3/TRBV12-4	TRBJ1-1	NA	NA	TGTGCCAGCAGCTCGGAGTATGAAGCTTTCTTT	CASSSEYEAFF
TRBV19	TRBJ2-1	few	NA	TGTGCCAGTAGTATAACTGTCGGTTATGAGCAGTTCTTC	CASSITVGYEQFF
TRBV11-3	TRBJ2-5	NA	TRBD1	TGTGCCAGCAGTTCGAGCTACCACCCCGGGACAGACCAAGAGACCCAGTACTTC	CASSSSYHPGTDQETQYF
TRBV2	TRBJ1-5	NA	NA	TGTGCCAGCAGTCTAAGGACAGCCCTGGGCCAGCCCCAGCATTTT	CASSLRTALGQPQHF
TRBV27	TRBJ1-4	NA	NA	TGTGCCAGCAGTTTGGACAGCTTGGGGACTAATGAAAAACTGTTTTTT	CASSLDSLGTNEKLFF
TRBV2	TRBJ2-1	NA	TRBD2	TGTGCCAGCATCCTTAGCGGGGGCGTCTACAATGAGCAGTTCTTC	CASILSGGVYNEQFF
TRBV5-4	TRBJ2-6	NA	NA	TGTGCCAGCAGATCGAAGGAGGACTCTGGGGCCAACGTCCTGACTTTC	CASRSKEDSGANVLTF
TRBV4-1	TRBJ2-7	NA	NA	TGCGCCAGCAGCCCTGACCAGGCAAGCTCCTACGAGCAGTACTTC	CASSPDQASSYEQYF
TRBV7-7	TRBJ1-6	once	NA	TGTGCCAGCAGCCCCCAAGGGGATGGCTCACCCCTCCACTTT	CASSPQGDGSPLHF
TRBV19	TRBJ1-2	once	NA	TGTGCCAGTAGCCCGGGGGACGGCCTAGGCCTCGGCTATGGCTACACCTTC	CASSPGDGLGLGYGYTF
TRBV6-2/TRBV6-3	TRBJ2-5	NA	TRBD2	TGTGCCAGCAGTATACCCTGGACTAGCGGGGGACAAGAGACCCAGTACTTC	CASSIPWTSGGQETQYF
TRBV4-1	TRBJ2-6	once	NA	TGCGCCAGCAGCCCTGGACGGACCGAGGGGGCTGGGGCCAACGTCCTGACTTTC	CASSPGRTEGAGANVLTF
TRBV6-5	TRBJ1-2	NA	NA	TGTGCCAGCAGTACAGGAGACTATGGCTACACCTTC	CASSTGDYGYTF
TRBV19	TRBJ1-4	NA	NA	TGTGCCAGTACCACATTACAGGGTCCCGAAAAACTGTTTTTT	CASTTLQGPEKLFF
TRBV6-5	TRBJ2-3	once	TRBD2	TGTGCCAGCTGCCAGCGGGGGTATTCAGATACGCAGTATTTT	CASCQRGYSDTQYF
TRBV5-5	TRBJ2-7	NA	NA	TGTGCCAGCAGCTTGGCCAGAGGGAACTACGAGCAGTACTTC	CASSLARGNYEQYF
TRBV12-5	TRBJ1-1	NA	NA	TGTGCTAGTGGTTTGAACACGTTGAACACTGAAGCTTTCTTT	CASGLNTLNTEAFF
TRBV28	TRBJ1-1	few	NA	TGTGCCAGCAGTTTGGCGGGCTGGACCACTGAAGCTTTCTTT	CASSLAGWTTEAFF
TRBV5-4	TRBJ1-2	NA	NA	TGTGCCAGCAGCTTGGGGCAGAACTATGGCTACACCTTC	CASSLGQNYGYTF
TRBV15	TRBJ1-2	NA	TRBD1	TGTGCCACCAGCATACAGGGGGGAAGCTATGGCTACACCTTC	CATSIQGGSYGYTF
TRBV7-2	TRBJ1-2	NA	NA	TGTGCCAGCAGCCGGGTAGCTAACTATGGCTACACCTTC	CASSRVANYGYTF
TRBV11-2	TRBJ2-2	NA	TRBD2	TGTGCCAGCAGCTTTAGCGGGAGACTGAACACCGGGGAGCTGTTTTTT	CASSFSGRLNTGELFF
TRBV9	TRBJ2-2	NA	NA	TGTGCCAGCAGCGTCGACACCATGAACACCGGGGAGCTGTTTTTT	CASSVDTMNTGELFF
TRBV11-2	TRBJ2-5	NA	TRBD1	TGTGCCAGCAGCCCCCCAGTGGGGACAGGGGGCGTGGGGGAGACCCAGTACTTC	CASSPPVGTGGVGETQYF
TRBV7-9	TRBJ2-3	NA	TRBD1	TGTGCCAGCAGCTTATCCCTGACAGGGGGGACAGATACGCAGTATTTT	CASSLSLTGGTDTQYF
TRBV11-2	TRBJ2-7	NA	TRBD1	TGTGCCAGCAGCCGTGACAGGGCTGGAGAGCAGTACTTC	CASSRDRAGEQYF
TRBV12-3/TRBV12-4	TRBJ1-2	once	NA	TGTGCCAGCAGGGCCGGGACTACCTATGGCTACACCTTC	CASRAGTTYGYTF
TRBV27	TRBJ1-1	NA	NA	TGTGCCAGCAGTTTTCAAGGACAGCTGGCTTTCTTT	CASSFQGQLAFF